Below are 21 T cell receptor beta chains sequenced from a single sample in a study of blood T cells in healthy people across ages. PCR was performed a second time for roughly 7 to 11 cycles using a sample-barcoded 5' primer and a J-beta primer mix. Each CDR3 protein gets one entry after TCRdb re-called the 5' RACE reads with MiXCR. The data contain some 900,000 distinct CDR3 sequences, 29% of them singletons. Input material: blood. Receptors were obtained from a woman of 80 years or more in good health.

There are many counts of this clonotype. CDR3 DNA sequence: TGTGCCAGCAGCTTAAACCTCCTGAACACTGAAGCTTTCTTT. Translated, it gives CASSLNLLNTEAFF. This sequence joins TRBV7-2 and TRBJ1-1; D is ambiguous. V was cut by 2 bases and J by 0 bases, with 7 bases left in between. The germline CDR1 and CDR2 sequences are SGHTA and FQGNSA. CDR3 length: 14 amino acids.

CDR3 in DNA: TGTGCCATCAGTGAGTCCGGGCTCATCGGAGGGGAGACCCAGTACTTC. Its protein is CAISESGLIGGETQYF. The V and J genes are TRBV10-3 and TRBJ2-5; D possibly corresponds to TRBD2 (6 bases). V gave up 0 bases and J gave up 5 bases, with 16 bases separating them. The CDR3 contains 16 residues. The germline V gene encodes CDR1 ENHRY and CDR2 SYGVKD.

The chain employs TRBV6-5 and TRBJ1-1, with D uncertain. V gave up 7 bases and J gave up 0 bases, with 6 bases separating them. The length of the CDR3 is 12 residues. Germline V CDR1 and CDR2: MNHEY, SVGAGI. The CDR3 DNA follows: TGTGCCAGCACGTCCGTGAACACTGAAGCTTTCTTT. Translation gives CASTSVNTEAFF.

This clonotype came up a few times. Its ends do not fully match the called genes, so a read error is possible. CDR3 nucleotides: TGTGCCAGCTCGACTCGGAGGGGTCTCGGGAAACGGTTTTTT. Translating gives CASSTRRGLGKRFF. The chain recombines TRBV12-3 or TRBV12-4 with TRBJ1-4; D is perhaps TRBD1 (5 bases). CDR3 length: 14 amino acids.

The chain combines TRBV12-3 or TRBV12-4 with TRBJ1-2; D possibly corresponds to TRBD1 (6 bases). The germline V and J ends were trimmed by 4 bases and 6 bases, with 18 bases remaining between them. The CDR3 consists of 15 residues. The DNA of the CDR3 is TGTGCCAGCAGTTCTCGAACAGGGACTTATCATGGCTACACCTTC. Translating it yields CASSSRTGTYHGYTF.

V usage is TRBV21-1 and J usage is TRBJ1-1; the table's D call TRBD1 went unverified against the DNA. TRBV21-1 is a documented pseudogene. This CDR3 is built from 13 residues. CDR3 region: CASSKALGGEAFF. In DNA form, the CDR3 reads TGTGCCAGCAGCAAAGCGCTTGGGGGGGAAGCTTTCTTT.

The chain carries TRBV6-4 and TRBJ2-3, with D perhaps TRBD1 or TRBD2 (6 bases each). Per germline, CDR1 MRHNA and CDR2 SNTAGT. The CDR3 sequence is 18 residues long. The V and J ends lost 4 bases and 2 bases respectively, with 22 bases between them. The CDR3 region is CASSGGEPGVIITDTQYF. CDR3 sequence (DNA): TGTGCCAGCAGTGGCGGGGAGCCAGGGGTAATAATCACAGATACGCAGTATTTT.

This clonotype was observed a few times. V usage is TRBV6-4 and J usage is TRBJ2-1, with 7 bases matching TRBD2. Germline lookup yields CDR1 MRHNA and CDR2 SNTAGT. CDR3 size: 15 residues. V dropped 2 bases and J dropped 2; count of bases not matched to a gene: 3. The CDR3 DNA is TGTGCCAGCAGTGACGGCGGGAGAACCTACAATGAGCAGTTCTTC. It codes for CASSDGGRTYNEQFF.

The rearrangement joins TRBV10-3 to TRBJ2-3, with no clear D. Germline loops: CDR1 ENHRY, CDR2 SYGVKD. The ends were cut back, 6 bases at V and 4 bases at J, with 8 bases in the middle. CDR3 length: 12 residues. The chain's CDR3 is CAIRPKPDTQYF. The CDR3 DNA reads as TGTGCCATCAGGCCGAAGCCAGATACGCAGTATTTT.

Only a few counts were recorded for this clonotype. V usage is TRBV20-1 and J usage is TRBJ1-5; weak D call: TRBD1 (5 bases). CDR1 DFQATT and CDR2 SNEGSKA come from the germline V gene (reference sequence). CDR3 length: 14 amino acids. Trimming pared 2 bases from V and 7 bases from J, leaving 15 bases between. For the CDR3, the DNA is TGCAGTGCTAGAATTATGGGGGGAGGGCAGCCCCAGCATTTT. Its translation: CSARIMGGGQPQHF.

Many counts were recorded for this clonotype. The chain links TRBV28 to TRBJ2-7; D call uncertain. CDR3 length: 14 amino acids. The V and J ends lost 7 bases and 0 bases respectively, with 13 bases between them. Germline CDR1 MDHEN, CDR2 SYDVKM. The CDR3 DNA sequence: TGTGCCAGCACCCAACAAGGTTCCTCCTACGAGCAGTACTTC. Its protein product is CASTQQGSSYEQYF.

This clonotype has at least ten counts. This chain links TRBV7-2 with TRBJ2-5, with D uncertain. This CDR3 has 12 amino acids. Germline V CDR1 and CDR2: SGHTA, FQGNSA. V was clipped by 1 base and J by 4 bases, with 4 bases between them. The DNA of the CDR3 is TGTGCCAGCAGCTTAGACGTAGAGACCCAGTACTTC. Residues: CASSLDVETQYF.

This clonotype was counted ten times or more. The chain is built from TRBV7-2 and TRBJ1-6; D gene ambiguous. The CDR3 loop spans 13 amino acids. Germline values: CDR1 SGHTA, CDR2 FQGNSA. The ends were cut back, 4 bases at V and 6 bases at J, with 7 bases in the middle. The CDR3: CASSSSSNSPLHF. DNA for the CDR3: TGTGCCAGCAGCTCGTCGAGTAATTCACCCCTCCACTTT. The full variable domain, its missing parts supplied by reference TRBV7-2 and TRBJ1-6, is GAGVSQSPSNKVTEKGKDVELRCDPISGHTALYWYRQSLGQGLEFLIYFQGNSAPDKSGLPSDRFSAERTGGSVSTLTIQRTQQEDSAVYLCASSSSSNSPLHFGNGTRLTVT.

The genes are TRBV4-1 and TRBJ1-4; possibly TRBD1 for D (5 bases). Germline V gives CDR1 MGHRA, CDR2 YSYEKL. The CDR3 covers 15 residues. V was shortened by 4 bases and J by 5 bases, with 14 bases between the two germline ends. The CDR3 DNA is TGCGCCAGCAGCCTCCCGGGACCGAAAAATGAAAAACTGTTTTTT. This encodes CASSLPGPKNEKLFF.

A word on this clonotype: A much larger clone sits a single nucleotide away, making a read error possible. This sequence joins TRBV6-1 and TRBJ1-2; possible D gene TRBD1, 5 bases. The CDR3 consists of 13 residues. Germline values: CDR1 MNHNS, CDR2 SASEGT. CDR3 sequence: CASRSDSFYGCTF. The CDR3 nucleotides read TGTGCCAGCAGATCCGACAGTTTCTATGGCTGCACCTTC.

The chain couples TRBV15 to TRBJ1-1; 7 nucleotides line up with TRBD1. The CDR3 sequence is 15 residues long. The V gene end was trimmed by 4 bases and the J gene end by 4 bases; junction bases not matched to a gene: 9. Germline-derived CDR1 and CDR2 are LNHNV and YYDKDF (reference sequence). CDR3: CATSKGQSYSTEAFF. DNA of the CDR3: TGTGCCACCAGCAAGGGACAGAGCTATAGCACTGAAGCTTTCTTT.

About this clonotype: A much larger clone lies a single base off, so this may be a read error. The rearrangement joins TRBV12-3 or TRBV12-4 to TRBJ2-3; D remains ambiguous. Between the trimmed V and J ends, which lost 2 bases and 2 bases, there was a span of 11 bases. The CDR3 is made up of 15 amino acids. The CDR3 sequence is CASSLNPVDTDTQYF. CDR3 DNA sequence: TGTGCCAGCAGTTTAAACCCGGTGGACACAGATACGCAGTATTTT.

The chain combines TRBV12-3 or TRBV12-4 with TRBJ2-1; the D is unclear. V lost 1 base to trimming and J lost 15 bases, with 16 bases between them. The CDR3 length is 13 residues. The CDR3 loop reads CASSLDSPPRLFF. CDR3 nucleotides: TGTGCCAGCAGTTTAGATAGCCCTCCTAGGTTGTTCTTC.

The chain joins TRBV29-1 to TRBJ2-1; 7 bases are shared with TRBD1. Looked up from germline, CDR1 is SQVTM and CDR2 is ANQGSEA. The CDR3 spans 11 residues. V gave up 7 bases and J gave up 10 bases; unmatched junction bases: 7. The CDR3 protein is CSGDSTKEQFF. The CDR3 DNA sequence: TGCAGCGGGGACAGTACGAAGGAGCAGTTCTTC.

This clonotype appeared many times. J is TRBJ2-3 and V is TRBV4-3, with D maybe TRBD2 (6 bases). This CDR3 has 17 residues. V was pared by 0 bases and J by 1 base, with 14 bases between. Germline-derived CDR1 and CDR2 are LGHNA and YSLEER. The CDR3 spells CASSQDRGLSGTDTQYF. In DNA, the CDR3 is TGCGCCAGCAGCCAAGATAGGGGACTCTCGGGCACAGATACGCAGTATTTT.

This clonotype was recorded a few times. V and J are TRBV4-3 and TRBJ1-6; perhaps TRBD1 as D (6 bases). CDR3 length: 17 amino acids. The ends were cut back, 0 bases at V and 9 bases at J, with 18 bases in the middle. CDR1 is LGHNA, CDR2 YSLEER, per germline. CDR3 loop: CASSQDTAPTGSSPLHF. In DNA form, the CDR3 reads TGCGCCAGCAGCCAAGATACGGCCCCCACAGGGAGTTCACCCCTCCACTTT.